The 22 T cell receptor beta chains given below trace back to one sample, sequenced in a study of T cell responses to AZD1222 COVID-19 vaccine (dated by TCRdb to about 2021). Library creation used the immunoSEQ multiplex PCR assay. Here the immuneACCESS table is served through TCRdb, limited to in-frame sequences with V and J called. Missing clones are a known gap in these copies; in checked studies unresolved V genes cover under half, and the rest lacks a known reason. Here the sample has 180,000 or so clones; around 89% occur a single time. Roughly 26% of the sample is in the top ten clones. What the time point label conveys for this sample: about 28 days (+/-7) after the second vaccine dose. The sample consisted of peripheral blood, taken 28 days after the second AZD1222 dose. These receptors all come from an adult who received the AZD1222 COVID-19 vaccine.

The chain recombines TRBV27 with TRBJ1-4; D is ambiguous. Germline CDR1 MNHEY, CDR2 SMNVEV (reference sequence). CDR3 size: 13 residues. V shed 3 bases and J shed 4 bases, with 6 bases lying between them. The CDR3 nucleotides read TGTGCCAGCAGTTTCTGGGTTAATGAAAAACTGTTTTTT. It codes for CASSFWVNEKLFF.

The chain carries TRBV4-3 and TRBJ1-6, with 9 bases fitting TRBD1. Germline assignment: CDR1 LGHNA and CDR2 YSLEER. The CDR3 has 14 amino acids. Trimming took 5 bases from V and 8 from J; bases not matched to a gene: 4. DNA of the CDR3: TGCGCCAGCAGCGGGGGACAGGGAGATTCACCCCTCCACTTT. Translating gives CASSGGQGDSPLHF.

This clone was counted once. The chain is built from TRBV15 and TRBJ1-1; a possible D gene is TRBD1 (6 bases). The V gene lost 0 bases and the J gene lost 0 bases, with 20 bases spanning the gap. CDR1 and CDR2 (germline): LNHNV, YYDKDF (reference sequence). This CDR3 is built from 19 residues. CDR3 coding DNA: TGTGCCACCAGCAGAGATTTTTGGACAGAATTCAGCATGAACACTGAAGCTTTCTTT. This gives the protein CATSRDFWTEFSMNTEAFF.

The chain carries TRBV9 and TRBJ2-1, with 9 bases aligning to TRBD1. The CDR3 extends over 16 amino acids. Per the germline V gene, CDR1 is SGDLS and CDR2 is YYNGEE. The J segment lost 5 bases and the V segment lost 0 bases, leaving 6 bases of the junction unmatched. The CDR3 region has the DNA TGTGCCAGCAGCGTAGGGATGGACAGGGGAAACAATGAGCAGTTCTTC. Residues: CASSVGMDRGNNEQFF.

The chain joins TRBV7-2 to TRBJ1-5; D not certain. The CDR3 contains 13 residues. Trimming pared 7 bases from V and 6 bases from J, leaving 13 bases between. Looked up from germline, CDR1 is SGHTA and CDR2 is FQGNSA. The CDR3 sequence is CASTLPGTQPQHF. The CDR3 DNA sequence: TGTGCCAGCACCCTACCCGGTACTCAGCCCCAGCATTTT.

This chain links TRBV14 with TRBJ2-7; 12 bases match TRBD2. CDR1 and CDR2 (germline): SGHDN, FVKESK. This CDR3 is built from 14 residues. The V and J ends lost 4 bases and 5 bases, in that order; junction bases with no gene match: 3. The CDR3 DNA sequence: TGTGCCAGCAGCCCGCGGACTAGCGGGAACGAGCAGTACTTC. As protein: CASSPRTSGNEQYF.

This chain connects TRBV6-2 or TRBV6-3 to TRBJ1-5, with D possibly TRBD1 on 6 matching bases. The CDR3 covers 18 residues. V lost 2 bases and J 0 bases, leaving 17 bases between the germline ends. CDR1 and CDR2 from the germline V gene are MNHEY and SVGEGT. As DNA, the CDR3 is TGTGCCAGCAGTTACCTCCGAGGGACACCTTATAGCAATCAGCCCCAGCATTTT. Translating gives CASSYLRGTPYSNQPQHF.

This clone has a handful of counts. This chain connects TRBV7-9 to TRBJ2-3; weak D call: TRBD2 (6 bases). The germline V and J ends were trimmed by 4 bases and 0 bases, with 14 bases remaining between them. The CDR3 covers 16 residues. Germline V lookup: CDR1 SEHNR, CDR2 FQNEAQ (reference sequence). The CDR3 DNA is TGTGCCAGCAGCTCCGACCTAGCGCCTAGCACAGATACGCAGTATTTT. It codes for CASSSDLAPSTDTQYF.

The chain couples TRBV19 to TRBJ1-4; D gene unclear. The CDR3 length is 13 residues. Germline CDR1 is LNHDA and CDR2 is SQIVND (reference sequence). V was clipped by 5 bases and J by 4 bases, with 8 bases between them. The CDR3, as DNA: TGTGCCAGTAGTTGGGGAGTTAATGAAAAACTGTTTTTT. It yields the protein CASSWGVNEKLFF.

The V gene is TRBV28, the J gene TRBJ1-5, with D possibly TRBD1 on 6 matching bases. Trimming took off 8 bases at V and 4 bases at J, with 9 bases between the two ends. The CDR3 runs to 12 residues. Germline CDR1 is MDHEN and CDR2 is SYDVKM. CDR3 in amino acids: CASGGGNQPQHF. CDR3 DNA sequence: TGTGCCAGCGGAGGGGGAAATCAGCCCCAGCATTTT.

This clone was found a few times. The J gene is TRBJ2-7, the V gene TRBV30; D not resolved. Germline CDR1 GTSNPN, CDR2 SVGIG (reference sequence). This CDR3 region has 15 residues. The ends were cut back, 3 bases at V and 4 bases at J, with 19 bases in the middle. CDR3 coding DNA: TGTGCCTGGAGGACCTGGATGGCCGGTGGTTACGAGCAGTACTTC. Translation gives CAWRTWMAGGYEQYF.

The chain links TRBV7-9 to TRBJ2-3; 7 nucleotides line up with TRBD2. The CDR3 length is 18 residues. V shed 4 bases, J shed 6 bases, and the junction held 19 bases outside the gene matches. The germline V gene has CDR1 SEHNR and CDR2 FQNEAQ (reference sequence). The CDR3 nucleotides read TGTGCCAGCAGCTCGCGGGGGACCGTCTCCGCCATGGCGGATACGCAGTATTTT. Translation: CASSSRGTVSAMADTQYF.

In its sample, this clone was seen a few times. The CDR3, as DNA: TGTGCCAGCAGCTCCCCGACAGGGAGCTATGGCTACACCTTC. Translation gives CASSSPTGSYGYTF. The chain uses TRBV13 and TRBJ1-2; TRBD1 matches at 7 bases. This CDR3 region has 14 residues. The ends lost 4 bases at V and 4 bases at J; junction bases unmatched: 6. CDR1 and CDR2 from the germline V gene are PRHDT and FYEKMQ (reference sequence).

CDR3 protein: CASSRSLLAPLSYEQYF. The CDR3 nucleotides read TGTGCCAGCAGCCGATCTCTCCTAGCGCCCCTCTCCTACGAGCAGTACTTC. The V call is TRBV3-1 (or the pseudogene TRBV3-2), the J call TRBJ2-7; possibly TRBD2 for D (6 bases). Trimming took off 4 bases at V and 0 bases at J, with 19 bases between the two ends. There are 17 residues in the CDR3. The germline V gene encodes CDR1 LGHDT and CDR2 YNNKEL (reference sequence).

This chain uses TRBV19 with TRBJ2-3, with TRBD2 matching 10 bases. Germline loops: CDR1 LNHDA, CDR2 SQIVND (reference sequence). The CDR3 runs 15 residues. After removal of 3 bases from V and 4 bases from J, the junction contained 4 bases not matched to a gene. CDR3 sequence: CASSIISGRADTQYF. CDR3 sequence (DNA): TGTGCCAGTAGTATTATCAGCGGGAGGGCAGATACGCAGTATTTT.

The chain combines TRBV5-1 with TRBJ2-7, with 8 nucleotides matching TRBD1. The V and J ends lost 3 bases and 1 base, in that order; junction bases with no gene match: 3. The CDR3 length is 14 residues. Germline V gives CDR1 SGHRS, CDR2 YFSETQ. CDR3 DNA sequence: TGCGCCAGCAGCTCCAGGACAGGGTCCTACGAGCAGTACTTC. Its translation: CASSSRTGSYEQYF.

V is TRBV7-3 and J is TRBJ2-7, with a weak D call TRBD1 (6 bases). CDR1 and CDR2 from the germline V gene are SGHTA and FQGTGA. The CDR3 is 14 residues long. Trimming shortened V by 2 bases and J by 5 bases, and 13 bases separated the two germline ends. CDR3: CASSLLGRGHEQYF. CDR3 bases: TGTGCCAGCAGCTTATTGGGCAGGGGTCACGAGCAGTACTTC.

CDR3 sequence reads: CASSLTVGLGNEQFF. The CDR3 coding sequence is TGTGCCAGCAGCTTAACCGTCGGACTAGGCAATGAGCAGTTCTTC. The V call is TRBV7-3, the J call TRBJ2-1; 7 nucleotides agree with TRBD2. CDR3 length: 15 amino acids. Germline values: CDR1 SGHTA, CDR2 FQGTGA. The junction had 5 bases not matched to a gene; V was cut back by 0 bases and J by 6 bases.

The chain links TRBV5-1 to TRBJ2-7; 10 bases fit TRBD2. V lost 3 bases to trimming and J lost 3 bases; unmatched junction nucleotides: 6. In germline, CDR1 is SGHRS, CDR2 YFSETQ. The CDR3 totals 15 residues. For the CDR3, the DNA is TGCGCCAGCAGCTATCGAACTAGCGGGAACTACGAGCAGTACTTC. This codes for CASSYRTSGNYEQYF. Variable domain in full (rest from reference TRBV5-1 and TRBJ2-7): KAGVTQTPRYLIKTRGQQVTLSCSPISGHRSVSWYQQTPGQGLQFLFEYFSETQRNKGNFPGRFSGRQFSNSRSEMNVSTLELGDSALYLCASSYRTSGNYEQYFGPGTRLTVT.

This chain links TRBV6-2 or TRBV6-3 with TRBJ2-5, with D hard to call. CDR3 length: 14 amino acids. Germline CDR1 is MNHEY and CDR2 is SVGEGT. V lost 3 bases, J lost 5 bases, and 13 bases lay in between. CDR3 nucleotides: TGTGCCAGCAGTTATGATGTTTTTGGGGAGACCCAGTACTTC. Protein: CASSYDVFGETQYF.

J is TRBJ2-7 and V is TRBV5-1, with a possible D match to TRBD1 (6 bases). Germline values: CDR1 SGHRS, CDR2 YFSETQ. CDR3 length: 16 residues. V was shortened by 4 bases and J by 5 bases, with 22 bases between the two germline ends. The CDR3 region is CASSATRESGANEQYF. The CDR3 DNA follows: TGCGCCAGCAGCGCAACAAGGGAGTCAGGGGCGAACGAGCAGTACTTC.

This rearrangement joins TRBV9 to TRBJ2-6; TRBD1 agrees at 12 bases. Germline-derived CDR1 and CDR2 are SGDLS and YYNGEE. This CDR3 comprises 17 residues. Trimming at V came to 3 bases and at J to 2 bases, leaving 3 bases not matched to a gene. The CDR3 spells CASSGRDRGPGANVLTF. CDR3 in DNA: TGTGCCAGCAGCGGCCGGGACAGGGGGCCTGGGGCCAACGTCCTGACTTTC.